One sample yielded the 24 T cell receptor beta chains listed below, sequenced in a study of shared clonotypes between healthy human individuals. The method was immunoSEQ multiplex PCR; TCRdb's version includes in-frame clones alone and lacks a portion of them. The sample shows around 2.1 million clones, nearly 97% of them seen only once. Sample: naive CD4+ T cells sorted from blood. As for subset: CD45RA+ positively selected. These receptors all stem from a man younger than 35 in good health.

This clone came up once. Other nucleotide sequences in the sample specify the same CDR3. The chain couples TRBV11-2 to TRBJ2-5, with 11 bases lining up with TRBD2. V was clipped by 5 bases and J by 4 bases; unmatched bases: 3. The CDR3 length is 14 residues. Germline CDR1 SGHAT, CDR2 FQNNGV. The CDR3 DNA follows: TGTGCCAGCAGCCCCGGACTAGCGGGAGAGACCCAGTACTTC. Translating it yields CASSPGLAGETQYF.

The J gene is TRBJ2-1, the V gene TRBV27, with D perhaps TRBD1 or TRBD2 (5 bases each). The V end was cut by 2 bases, the J end by 2 bases, with 10 bases between. The germline gives CDR1 MNHEY, CDR2 SMNVEV (reference sequence). This CDR3 comprises 15 residues. CDR3 sequence (DNA): TGTGCCAGCAGTTTAGGGACGGCTACCTACAATGAGCAGTTCTTC. This encodes CASSLGTATYNEQFF.

The chain recombines TRBV28 with TRBJ2-3; weak D call: TRBD2 (7 bases). Germline lookup yields CDR1 MDHEN and CDR2 SYDVKM. CDR3 size: 14 residues. Trimming removed 2 bases from V and 7 bases from J, with 13 bases in between. CDR3 region: CASSLAGAVNTQYF. In nucleotides, the CDR3 is TGTGCCAGCAGTTTAGCGGGGGCGGTAAATACGCAGTATTTT.

CDR3 in DNA: TGTGCCATCAGTGAGTCCGTTCCGGGAACGAACACTGAAGCTTTCTTT. It specifies CAISESVPGTNTEAFF. The chain joins TRBV10-3 to TRBJ1-1; D gene unclear. Germline CDR1 is ENHRY and CDR2 is SYGVKD. V was cut by 0 bases and J by 1 base, with 12 bases left in between. The CDR3 runs to 16 residues.

As for this clone: Other nucleotide sequences from this sample produce the same CDR3. The chain's CDR3 is CASSESGLGNTIYF. The CDR3 region has the DNA TGCGCCAGCAGTGAATCCGGGCTTGGAAACACCATATATTTT. The chain uses TRBV10-1 and TRBJ1-3; D unresolved. This CDR3 has 14 residues. V shed 3 bases and J shed 3 bases, with 9 bases lying between them. Germline V gene data show CDR1 as WNHNN and CDR2 as SYGVQD (reference sequence).

V gene TRBV5-1 combines with J gene TRBJ1-6; possibly TRBD1 for D (6 bases). This CDR3 is built from 17 residues. In germline, CDR1 is SGHRS, CDR2 YFSETQ. Trimming pared 1 base from V and 9 bases from J, leaving 20 bases between. CDR3 DNA sequence: TGCGCCAGCAGCTTGAATGACCCGGGACAAGGGGGTTCACCCCTCCACTTT. It specifies CASSLNDPGQGGSPLHF.

The chain carries TRBV7-9 and TRBJ1-4; D might be TRBD1 (5 bases). Germline lookup yields CDR1 SEHNR and CDR2 FQNEAQ (reference sequence). Trimming took off 1 base at V and 4 bases at J, with 7 bases between the two ends. The CDR3 runs 14 residues. CDR3 in amino acids: CASSLDGHNEKLFF. In nucleotides, the CDR3 is TGTGCCAGCAGCTTAGACGGACATAATGAAAAACTGTTTTTT.

This clone was detected only a few times. This chain uses TRBV5-1 with TRBJ2-5, with 11 bases lining up with TRBD2. Germline trimming cut 3 bases from V and 5 bases from J; bases unmatched to any gene: 9. Germline lookup yields CDR1 SGHRS and CDR2 YFSETQ. There are 16 residues in the CDR3. CDR3 in DNA: TGCGCCAGCAGCTCCTTAGCGGGGGGGCCGGCTGAGACCCAGTACTTC. This translates into CASSSLAGGPAETQYF.

The chain joins TRBV29-1 to TRBJ1-1, with D possibly TRBD1 on 5 matching bases. CDR1 and CDR2 from the germline V gene are SQVTM and ANQGSEA. The CDR3 runs to 13 residues. Trimming removed 1 base at V and 4 bases at J, with 10 bases between. CDR3 DNA sequence: TGCAGCGTTGAAGCAGGGTTGGGCACTGAAGCTTTCTTT. It encodes CSVEAGLGTEAFF.

The chain employs TRBV5-6 and TRBJ2-1; 7 positions agree with TRBD2. CDR3 length equals 16 residues. The V gene end was trimmed by 0 bases and the J gene end by 3 bases; junction bases not matched to a gene: 6. Per germline, CDR1 SGHDT and CDR2 YYEEEE. Here the CDR3 reads CASSLAMTSNYNEQFF. The CDR3 bases are TGTGCCAGCAGCTTGGCCATGACTAGCAACTACAATGAGCAGTTCTTC. Looking up the rest from reference TRBV5-6 and TRBJ2-1 gives the full variable domain: DAGVTQSPTHLIKTRGQQVTLRCSPKSGHDTVSWYQQALGQGPQFIFQYYEEEERQRGNFPDRFSGHQFPNYSSELNVNALLLGDSALYLCASSLAMTSNYNEQFFGPGTRLTVL.

V and J are TRBV29-1 and TRBJ1-1; D is possibly TRBD1 (5 bases). This CDR3 region has 16 residues. The germline V gene has CDR1 SQVTM and CDR2 ANQGSEA. With 4 bases removed from V and 4 bases from J, the gap between germline ends came to 22 bases. CDR3 in amino acids: CSVVTGRTLLPTEAFF. For the CDR3, the DNA is TGCAGCGTTGTCACGGGACGGACCCTTTTGCCCACTGAAGCTTTCTTT.

The CDR3 region has the DNA TGTGCCAGCAGCTTTGGACCGGGACAGGGTTTCTACGAGCTGTTTTTT. Translated, it gives CASSFGPGQGFYELFF. The chain couples TRBV5-4 to TRBJ2-2; 9 nucleotides match TRBD1. The CDR3 spans 16 residues. CDR1 SGHNT and CDR2 YYREEE come from the germline V gene (reference sequence). Germline trimming cut 2 bases from V and 11 bases from J; bases unmatched to any gene: 13. Variable domain in full (rest from reference TRBV5-4 and TRBJ2-2): ETGVTQSPTHLIKTRGQQVTLRCSSQSGHNTVSWYQQALGQGPQFIFQYYREEENGRGNFPPRFSGLQFPNYSSELNVNALELDDSALYLCASSFGPGQGFYELFFGEGSRLTVL.

About this clone: Other DNA sequences of this sample code for an identical CDR3. The V call is TRBV4-3, the J call TRBJ2-3; D is ambiguous. This CDR3 comprises 14 residues. V gave up 1 base and J gave up 1 base, with 6 bases separating them. Germline loops: CDR1 LGHNA, CDR2 YSLEER. CDR3 in amino acids: CASSQGGRTDTQYF. The CDR3 DNA is TGCGCCAGCAGCCAAGGTGGGCGCACAGATACGCAGTATTTT.

The V and J genes are TRBV10-3 and TRBJ1-4, with no clear D. Germline V gene lookup returns CDR1 ENHRY and CDR2 SYGVKD. The CDR3 sequence is 13 residues long. V lost 8 bases and J 3 bases, leaving 10 bases between the germline ends. Written as DNA, the CDR3 is TGTGCCATCCAGGACGGGGCTAATGAAAAACTGTTTTTT. It specifies CAIQDGANEKLFF.

This chain links TRBV7-2 with TRBJ1-1, with unresolved D. This CDR3 has 12 residues. Per the germline V gene, CDR1 is SGHTA and CDR2 is FQGNSA. V was shortened by 5 bases and J by 11 bases, with 15 bases between the two germline ends. CDR3 nucleotides: TGTGCCAGCAGCGCCAATGGGAGGATGGCTTTCTTT. Its protein product is CASSANGRMAFF.

The chain employs TRBV6-1 and TRBJ1-5; 7 bases line up with TRBD1. V was pared by 7 bases and J by 3 bases, with 9 bases of the junction left unmatched. Germline V CDR1 and CDR2: MNHNS, SASEGT. CDR3 size: 15 residues. The CDR3 protein is CASTRPGTVNQPQHF. For the CDR3, the DNA is TGTGCCAGCACCCGACCCGGGACAGTCAATCAGCCCCAGCATTTT.

The rearrangement links TRBV6-6 to TRBJ1-3, with a possible D match to TRBD1 (5 bases). CDR3 size: 15 residues. The germline CDR1 and CDR2 sequences are MNHNY and SVGAGI (reference sequence). V shed 0 bases and J shed 2 bases, with 8 bases lying between them. In DNA, the CDR3 is TGTGCCAGCAGTTACTCGGGGGGGGCTGGAAACACCATATATTTT. Protein product: CASSYSGGAGNTIYF.

CDR3 residues: CASSFKGETQYF. CDR3 nucleotide sequence: TGTGCCAGCAGTTTCAAGGGGGAGACCCAGTACTTC. This chain links TRBV6-5 with TRBJ2-5; D possibly corresponds to TRBD1 (5 bases). Germline V gene data show CDR1 as MNHEY and CDR2 as SVGAGI. V lost 4 bases and J 5 bases, leaving 8 bases between the germline ends. This CDR3 region has 12 residues.

CDR3 residues: CASSLWGALYEQYF. The CDR3 coding sequence is TGTGCCAGCAGCTTGTGGGGGGCCCTCTACGAGCAGTACTTC. This chain connects TRBV5-4 to TRBJ2-7; D may match TRBD1 or TRBD2 (6 bases each). Trimming pared 1 base from V and 3 bases from J, leaving 11 bases between. Germline V gene data show CDR1 as SGHNT and CDR2 as YYREEE (reference sequence). The CDR3 is made up of 14 amino acids.

V is TRBV5-4 and J is TRBJ2-3; weak D call: TRBD2 (6 bases). V shed 1 base and J shed 4 bases, with 16 bases lying between them. The CDR3 length is 16 residues. Germline CDR1 and CDR2: SGHNT and YYREEE (reference sequence). CDR3 protein: CASSLPGLTYPDTQYF. The CDR3 bases are TGTGCCAGCAGCTTGCCGGGACTCACTTATCCAGATACGCAGTATTTT.

In its sample, this clone was seen a few times. The sample holds other DNA sequences that translate to the same CDR3. V and J are TRBV5-1 and TRBJ1-1; D uncertain. The germline gives CDR1 SGHRS, CDR2 YFSETQ. The CDR3 length is 11 residues. Trimming took 3 bases from V and 1 from J, leaving 1 base between them. The CDR3 is CASSSNTEAFF. CDR3 DNA: TGCGCCAGCAGCTCGAACACTGAAGCTTTCTTT.

A single count supports this clone. The chain employs TRBV6-4 and TRBJ1-6, with 8 positions matching TRBD1. The germline V gene encodes CDR1 MRHNA and CDR2 SNTAGT. The CDR3 runs to 15 residues. The V and J ends lost 6 bases and 5 bases, in that order; junction bases with no gene match: 6. For the CDR3, the DNA is TGTGCCAGCAGGGTAACAGGGGGGGATAATTCACCCCTCCACTTT. Translated, it gives CASRVTGGDNSPLHF.

The chain couples TRBV21-1 to TRBJ2-7; whether TRBD2, the table's D call, matches the DNA was not checked. TRBV21-1 is termed a pseudogene. The CDR3 is made up of 16 amino acids. The chain's CDR3 is CASSKDEAGSPYEQYF. Here the CDR3 DNA reads TGTGCCAGCAGCAAAGACGAGGCGGGTTCCCCCTACGAGCAGTACTTC.

The chain links TRBV19 to TRBJ1-1; D may be TRBD1 (6 bases). Trimming removed 6 bases from V and 2 bases from J, with 16 bases in between. CDR1 and CDR2 (germline): LNHDA, SQIVND (reference sequence). The CDR3 sequence is 15 residues long. DNA for the CDR3: TGTGCCAGTAGGATTTCAGGGGAATTTAACACTGAAGCTTTCTTT. Amino acid sequence: CASRISGEFNTEAFF.